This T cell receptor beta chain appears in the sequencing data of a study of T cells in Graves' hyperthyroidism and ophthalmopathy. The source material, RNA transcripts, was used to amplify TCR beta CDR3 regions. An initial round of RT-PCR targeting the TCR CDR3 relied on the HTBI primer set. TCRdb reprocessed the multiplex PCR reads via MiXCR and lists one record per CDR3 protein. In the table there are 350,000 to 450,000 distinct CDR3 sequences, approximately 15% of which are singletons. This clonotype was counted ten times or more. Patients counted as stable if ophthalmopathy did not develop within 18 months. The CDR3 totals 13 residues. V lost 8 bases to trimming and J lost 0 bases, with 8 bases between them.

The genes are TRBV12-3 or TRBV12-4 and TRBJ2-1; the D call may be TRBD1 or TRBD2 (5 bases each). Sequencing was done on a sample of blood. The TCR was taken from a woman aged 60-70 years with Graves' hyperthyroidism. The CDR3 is CASWDASYNEQFF. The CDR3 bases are TGTGCCAGCTGGGACGCCTCCTACAATGAGCAGTTCTTC.